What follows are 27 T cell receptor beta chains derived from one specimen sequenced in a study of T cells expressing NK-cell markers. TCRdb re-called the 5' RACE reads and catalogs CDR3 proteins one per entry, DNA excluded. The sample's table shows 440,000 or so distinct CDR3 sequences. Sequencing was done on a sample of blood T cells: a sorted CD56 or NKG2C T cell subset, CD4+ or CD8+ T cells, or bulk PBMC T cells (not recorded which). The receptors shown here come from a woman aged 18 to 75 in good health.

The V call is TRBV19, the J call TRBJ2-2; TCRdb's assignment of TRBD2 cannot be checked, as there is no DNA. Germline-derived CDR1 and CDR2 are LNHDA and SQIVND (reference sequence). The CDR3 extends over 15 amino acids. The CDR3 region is CASSPAAGVTGELFF.

The CDR3 sequence is CAISAIGLAGLDTQYF. V usage is TRBV10-3 and J usage is TRBJ2-3; checking the TCRdb D call of TRBD2 is not possible without DNA. The germline V gene has CDR1 ENHRY and CDR2 SYGVKD. This CDR3 is 16 amino acids long.

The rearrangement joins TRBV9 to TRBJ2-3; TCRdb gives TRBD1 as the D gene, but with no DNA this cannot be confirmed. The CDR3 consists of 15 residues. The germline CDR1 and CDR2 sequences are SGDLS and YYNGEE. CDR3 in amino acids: CASSVWGGGKDTQYF.

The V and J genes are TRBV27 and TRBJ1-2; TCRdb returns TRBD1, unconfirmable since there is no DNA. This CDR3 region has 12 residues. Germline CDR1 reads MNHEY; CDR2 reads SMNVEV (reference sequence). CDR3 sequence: CATLGGGYGYTF.

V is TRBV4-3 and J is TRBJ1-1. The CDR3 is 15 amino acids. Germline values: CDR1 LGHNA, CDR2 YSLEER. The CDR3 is CASSRGFGGDGEAFF.

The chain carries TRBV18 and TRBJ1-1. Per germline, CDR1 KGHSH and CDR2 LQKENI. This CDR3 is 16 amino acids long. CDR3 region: CASSPRAGPGATEAFF.

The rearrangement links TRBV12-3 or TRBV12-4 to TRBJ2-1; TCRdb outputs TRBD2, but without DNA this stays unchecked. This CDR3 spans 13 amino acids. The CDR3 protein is CASSFSAVNEQFF.

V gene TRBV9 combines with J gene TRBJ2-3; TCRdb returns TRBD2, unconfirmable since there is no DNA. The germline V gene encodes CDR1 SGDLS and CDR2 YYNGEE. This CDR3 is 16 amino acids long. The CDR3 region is CASSVGADPSTDTQYF.

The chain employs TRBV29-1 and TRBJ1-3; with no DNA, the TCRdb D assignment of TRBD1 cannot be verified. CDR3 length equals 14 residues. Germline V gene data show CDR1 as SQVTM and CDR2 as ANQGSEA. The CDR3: CSVGWKGGGNTIYF.

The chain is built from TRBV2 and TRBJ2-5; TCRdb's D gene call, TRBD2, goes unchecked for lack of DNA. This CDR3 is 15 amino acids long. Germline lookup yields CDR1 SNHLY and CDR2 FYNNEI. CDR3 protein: CASSELQGGEETQYF.

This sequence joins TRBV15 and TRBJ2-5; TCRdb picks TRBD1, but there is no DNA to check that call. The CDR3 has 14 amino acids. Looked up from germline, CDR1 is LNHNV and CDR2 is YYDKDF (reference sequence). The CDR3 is CAVRDRGRQETQYF.

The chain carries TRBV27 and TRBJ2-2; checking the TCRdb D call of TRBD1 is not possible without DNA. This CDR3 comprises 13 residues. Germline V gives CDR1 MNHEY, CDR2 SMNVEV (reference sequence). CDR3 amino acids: CASMGTPAGELFF.

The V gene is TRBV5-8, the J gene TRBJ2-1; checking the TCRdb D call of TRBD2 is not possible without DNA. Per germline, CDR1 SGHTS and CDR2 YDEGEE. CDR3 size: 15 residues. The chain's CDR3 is CASSLFSGRAGEQFF.

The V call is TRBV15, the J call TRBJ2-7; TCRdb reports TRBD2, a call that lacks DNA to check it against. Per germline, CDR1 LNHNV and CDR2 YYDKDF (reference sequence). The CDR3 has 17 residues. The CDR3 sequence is CATSRDASRAFAYEQYF.

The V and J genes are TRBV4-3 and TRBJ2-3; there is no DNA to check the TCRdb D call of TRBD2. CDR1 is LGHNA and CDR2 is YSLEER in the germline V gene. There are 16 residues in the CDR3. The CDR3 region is CASSQEGAGGRDTQYF.

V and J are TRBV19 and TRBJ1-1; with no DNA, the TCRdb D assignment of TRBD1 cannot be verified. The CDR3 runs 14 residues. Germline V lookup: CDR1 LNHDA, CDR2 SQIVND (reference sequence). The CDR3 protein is CASIDWGSPLAAFF.

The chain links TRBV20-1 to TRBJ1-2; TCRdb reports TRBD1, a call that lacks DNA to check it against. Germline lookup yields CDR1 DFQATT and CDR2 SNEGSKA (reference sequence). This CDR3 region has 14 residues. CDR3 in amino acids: CSASKPRGYYGYTF.

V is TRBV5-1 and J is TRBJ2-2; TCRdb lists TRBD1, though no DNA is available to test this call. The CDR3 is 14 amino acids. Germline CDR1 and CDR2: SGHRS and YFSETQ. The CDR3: CASQEQGDTGELFF.

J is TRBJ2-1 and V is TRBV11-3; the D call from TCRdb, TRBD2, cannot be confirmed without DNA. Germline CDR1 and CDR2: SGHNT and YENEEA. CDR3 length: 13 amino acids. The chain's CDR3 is CASSSGGEGEQFF.

CDR3 sequence reads: CASSYSGTDTQYF. The J gene is TRBJ2-3, the V gene TRBV11-2. This CDR3 has 13 residues. Germline CDR1 and CDR2: SGHAT and FQNNGV.

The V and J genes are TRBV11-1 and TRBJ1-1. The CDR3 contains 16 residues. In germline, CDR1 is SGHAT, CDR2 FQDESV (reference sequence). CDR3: CASSTRTLAVNTEAFF.

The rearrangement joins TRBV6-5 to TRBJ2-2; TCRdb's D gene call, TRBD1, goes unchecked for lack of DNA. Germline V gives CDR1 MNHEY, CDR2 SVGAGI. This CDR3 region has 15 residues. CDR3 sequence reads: CASSSTGPPTRELFF.

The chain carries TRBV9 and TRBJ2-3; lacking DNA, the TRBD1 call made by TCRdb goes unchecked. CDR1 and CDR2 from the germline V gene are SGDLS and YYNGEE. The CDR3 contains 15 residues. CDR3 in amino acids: CASSSPHRGRDTQYF.

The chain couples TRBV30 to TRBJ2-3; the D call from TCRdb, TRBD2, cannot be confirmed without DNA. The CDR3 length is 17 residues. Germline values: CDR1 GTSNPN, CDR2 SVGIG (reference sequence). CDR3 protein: CAWHRSGLAGSTDTQYF.

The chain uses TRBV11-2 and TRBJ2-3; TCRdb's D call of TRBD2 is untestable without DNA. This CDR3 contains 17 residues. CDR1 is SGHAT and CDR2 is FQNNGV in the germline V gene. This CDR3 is CASSSGPSSGYTDTQYF.

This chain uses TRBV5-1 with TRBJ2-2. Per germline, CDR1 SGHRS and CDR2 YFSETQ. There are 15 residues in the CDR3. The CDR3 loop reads CASSLLPANTGELFF.

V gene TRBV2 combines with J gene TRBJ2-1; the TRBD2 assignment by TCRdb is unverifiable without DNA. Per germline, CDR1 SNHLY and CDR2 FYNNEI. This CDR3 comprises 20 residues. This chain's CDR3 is CASRSTGRLAGGSSYNEQFF.